This passage covers 13 T cell receptor beta chains from one sample sequenced in a study of blood T cell repertoires in COVID-19. Sequenced by immunoSEQ multiplex PCR; TCRdb stores in-frame clones only, minus some. The table records 200,000 to 250,000 clones, around 85% of them present only once. Material: PBMCs or T cells enriched from blood (not recorded which). The receptors come from a woman between 45 and 65 years old with acute COVID-19.

The rearrangement joins TRBV3-1 (or the pseudogene TRBV3-2) to TRBJ1-2; D is possibly TRBD1 (5 bases). Germline lookup yields CDR1 LGHDT and CDR2 YNNKEL (reference sequence). V was pared by 0 bases and J by 8 bases, with 16 bases between. The CDR3 has 15 residues. In nucleotides, the CDR3 is TGTGCCAGCAGCCAAGAATCATCCAGGGTAGAGGGCTACACCTTC. This translates into CASSQESSRVEGYTF.

The V gene is TRBV20-1, the J gene TRBJ2-3; 9 bases line up with TRBD2. Germline CDR1 DFQATT, CDR2 SNEGSKA (reference sequence). V was clipped by 3 bases and J by 6 bases; unmatched bases: 13. The CDR3 consists of 16 residues. CDR3 coding DNA: TGCAGTGCTAGTCCCGGACTAGCGACTATTAGCGATACGCAGTATTTT. Protein: CSASPGLATISDTQYF.

The chain is built from TRBV30 and TRBJ2-7; TRBD1 agrees at 7 bases. Germline V gives CDR1 GTSNPN, CDR2 SVGIG (reference sequence). CDR3 length: 15 amino acids. V gave up 0 bases and J gave up 2 bases; unmatched junction bases: 7. CDR3 sequence reads: CAWSVRRTGTYEQYF. In nucleotides, the CDR3 is TGTGCCTGGAGTGTAAGACGGACAGGCACCTACGAGCAGTACTTC.

This chain links TRBV5-1 with TRBJ1-1, with D tentatively TRBD1 (6 bases). CDR3 length equals 16 residues. Per the germline V gene, CDR1 is SGHRS and CDR2 is YFSETQ. The V and J ends lost 0 bases and 1 base respectively, with 13 bases between them. The CDR3 loop is CASSLAGGLRNTEAFF. The CDR3 coding sequence is TGCGCCAGCAGCTTGGCCGGGGGGCTCAGGAACACTGAAGCTTTCTTT. Filled out from reference TRBV5-1 and TRBJ1-1, the complete variable domain reads KAGVTQTPRYLIKTRGQQVTLSCSPISGHRSVSWYQQTPGQGLQFLFEYFSETQRNKGNFPGRFSGRQFSNSRSEMNVSTLELGDSALYLCASSLAGGLRNTEAFFGQGTRLTVV.

On this clone itself: Different DNA sequences within this sample yield the same CDR3. The rearrangement uses TRBV14 and TRBJ1-1; perhaps TRBD1 as D (5 bases). Germline V CDR1 and CDR2: SGHDN, FVKESK. The CDR3 spans 13 residues. The V gene lost 5 bases and the J gene lost 5 bases, with 12 bases spanning the gap. CDR3 loop: CASSLTAGTEAFF. In DNA form, the CDR3 reads TGTGCCAGCAGCTTGACAGCGGGGACTGAAGCTTTCTTT. The full variable domain, in which reference TRBV14 and TRBJ1-1 provide the parts outside the CDR3, is EAGVTQFPSHSVIEKGQTVTLRCDPISGHDNLYWYRRVMGKEIKFLLHFVKESKQDESGMPNNRFLAERTGGTYSTLKVQPAELEDSGVYFCASSLTAGTEAFFGQGTRLTVV.

The gene calls are TRBV29-1 and TRBJ2-2; perhaps TRBD2 as D (6 bases). The germline V and J ends were trimmed by 4 bases and 5 bases, with 11 bases remaining between them. CDR1 is SQVTM and CDR2 is ANQGSEA in the germline V gene. The CDR3 runs to 13 residues. The CDR3 DNA sequence: TGCAGCGTTGTAGGTGCGGGGACCGGGGAGCTGTTTTTT. Translating it yields CSVVGAGTGELFF.

The chain uses TRBV24-1 and TRBJ1-1, with TRBD1 as a possible D gene (5 bases). Germline-derived CDR1 and CDR2 are KGHDR and SFDVKD. Deletions cut 0 bases from V and 0 bases from J, with 7 bases between. The CDR3 has 15 amino acids. CDR3 protein: CATSDLDSLNTEAFF. The CDR3 DNA reads TGTGCCACCAGTGATTTGGACAGCCTGAACACTGAAGCTTTCTTT.

J is TRBJ1-5 and V is TRBV7-2; D is possibly TRBD1 (6 bases). Germline V gene data show CDR1 as SGHTA and CDR2 as FQGNSA. This CDR3 is built from 14 residues. The V end lost 7 bases, the J end lost 0 bases, and 10 bases lay between the germline ends. The CDR3 region is CASTEGDSNQPQHF. The DNA of the CDR3 is TGTGCCAGCACCGAGGGGGATAGCAATCAGCCCCAGCATTTT.

The rearrangement links TRBV19 to TRBJ1-2; 12 nucleotides match TRBD1. With V trimmed by 11 bases and J by 4 bases, 14 bases remained unmatched. This CDR3 has 16 amino acids. Germline CDR1 and CDR2: LNHDA and SQIVND (reference sequence). The chain's CDR3 is CAGSPGTGGGSYGYTF. The CDR3 DNA sequence: TGTGCCGGGAGCCCCGGGACAGGGGGCGGAAGCTATGGCTACACCTTC.

This clone was seen once. This chain uses TRBV2 with TRBJ2-5; D may be TRBD1 (6 bases). V was trimmed by 10 bases and J by 5 bases, leaving 17 bases between them. Germline V gives CDR1 SNHLY, CDR2 FYNNEI. The length of the CDR3 is 13 residues. CDR3 nucleotides: TGTGCCACCAAACAGGGAATTAGGGAGACCCAGTACTTC. Encoded protein: CATKQGIRETQYF.

This clone was recorded many times. The sample contains more than one DNA sequence encoding this CDR3. The chain employs TRBV18 and TRBJ1-1; D might be TRBD1 (5 bases). The CDR3 sequence is 15 residues long. Germline CDR1 is KGHSH and CDR2 is LQKENI. V lost 2 bases to trimming and J lost 0 bases, with 10 bases between them. The chain's CDR3 is CASSPARDMNTEAFF. The CDR3 DNA follows: TGTGCCAGCTCACCAGCCAGGGATATGAACACTGAAGCTTTCTTT.

The rearrangement joins TRBV30 to TRBJ2-7; D may be TRBD1 (6 bases). Germline values: CDR1 GTSNPN, CDR2 SVGIG (reference sequence). CDR3 length: 12 residues. The ends were cut back, 7 bases at V and 1 base at J, with 11 bases in the middle. The CDR3 DNA reads TGTGCCTCTCAAAGGGGGTCCTACGAGCAGTACTTC. Amino acid sequence: CASQRGSYEQYF.

The genes are TRBV5-1 and TRBJ1-6; 9 nucleotides align to TRBD1. Germline V gene data show CDR1 as SGHRS and CDR2 as YFSETQ. The J segment lost 7 bases and the V segment lost 4 bases, leaving 6 bases of the junction unmatched. This CDR3 contains 15 residues. DNA of the CDR3: TGCGCCAGCAGCGAACGGACAGGGGCGAATTCACCCCTCCACTTT. It yields the protein CASSERTGANSPLHF.